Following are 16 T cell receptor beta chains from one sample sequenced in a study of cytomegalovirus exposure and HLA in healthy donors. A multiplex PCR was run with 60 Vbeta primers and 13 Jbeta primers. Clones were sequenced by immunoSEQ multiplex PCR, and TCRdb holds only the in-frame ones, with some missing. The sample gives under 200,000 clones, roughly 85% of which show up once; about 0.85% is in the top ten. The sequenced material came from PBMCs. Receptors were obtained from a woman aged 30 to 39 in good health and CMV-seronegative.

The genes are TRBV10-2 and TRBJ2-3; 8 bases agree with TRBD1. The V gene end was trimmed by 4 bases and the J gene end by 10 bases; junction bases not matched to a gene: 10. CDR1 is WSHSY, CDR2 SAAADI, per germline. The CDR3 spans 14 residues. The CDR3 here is CASSVGTGEIPQYF. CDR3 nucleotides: TGCGCCAGCAGTGTGGGGACAGGCGAAATACCGCAGTATTTT.

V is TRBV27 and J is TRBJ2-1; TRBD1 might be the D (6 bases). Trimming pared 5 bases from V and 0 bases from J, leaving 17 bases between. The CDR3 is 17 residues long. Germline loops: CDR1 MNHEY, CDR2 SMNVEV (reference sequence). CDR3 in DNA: TGTGCCAGCAGTCCGCTGGGGGCGGCGGGCTCCTACAATGAGCAGTTCTTC. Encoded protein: CASSPLGAAGSYNEQFF.

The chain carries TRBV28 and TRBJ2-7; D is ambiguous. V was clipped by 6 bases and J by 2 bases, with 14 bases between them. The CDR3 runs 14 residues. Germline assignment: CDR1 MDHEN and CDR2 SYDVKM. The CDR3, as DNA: TGTGCCAGCAGAGGCGGAAGCGTTCCCTACGAGCAGTACTTC. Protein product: CASRGGSVPYEQYF.

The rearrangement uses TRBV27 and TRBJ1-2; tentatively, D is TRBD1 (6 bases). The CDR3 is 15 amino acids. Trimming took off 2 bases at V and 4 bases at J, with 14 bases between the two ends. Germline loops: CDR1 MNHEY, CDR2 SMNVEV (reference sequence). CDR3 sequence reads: CASSLRYREGYGYTF. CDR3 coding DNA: TGTGCCAGCAGTTTACGGTACAGGGAGGGCTATGGCTACACCTTC.

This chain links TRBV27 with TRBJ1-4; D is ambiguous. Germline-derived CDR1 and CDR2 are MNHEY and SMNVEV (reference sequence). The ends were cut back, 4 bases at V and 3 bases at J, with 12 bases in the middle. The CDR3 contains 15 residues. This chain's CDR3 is CASSSPTGPNEKLFF. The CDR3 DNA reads TGTGCCAGCAGTTCCCCCACTGGGCCTAATGAAAAACTGTTTTTT.

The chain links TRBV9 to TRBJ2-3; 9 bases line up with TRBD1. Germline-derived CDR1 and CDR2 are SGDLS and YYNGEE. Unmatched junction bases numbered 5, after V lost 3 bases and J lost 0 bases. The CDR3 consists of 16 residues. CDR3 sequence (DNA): TGTGCCAGCAGCGGCCGGGACAGGGAGAGCACAGATACGCAGTATTTT. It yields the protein CASSGRDRESTDTQYF. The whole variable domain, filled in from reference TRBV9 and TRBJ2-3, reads DSGVTQTPKHLITATGQRVTLRCSPRSGDLSVYWYQQSLDQGLQFLIQYYNGEERAKGNILERFSAQQFPDLHSELNLSSLELGDSALYFCASSGRDRESTDTQYFGPGTRLTVL.

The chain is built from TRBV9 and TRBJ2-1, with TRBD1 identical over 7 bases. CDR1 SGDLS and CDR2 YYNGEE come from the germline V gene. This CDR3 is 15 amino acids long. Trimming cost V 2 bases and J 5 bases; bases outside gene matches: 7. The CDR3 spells CASSVSPGQHNEQFF. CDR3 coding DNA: TGTGCCAGCAGCGTCTCACCGGGACAGCACAATGAGCAGTTCTTC.

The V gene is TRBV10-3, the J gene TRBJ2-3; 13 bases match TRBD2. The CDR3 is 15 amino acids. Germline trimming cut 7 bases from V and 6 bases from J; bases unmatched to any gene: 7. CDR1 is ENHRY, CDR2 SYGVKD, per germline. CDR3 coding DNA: TGTGCCATCAACATGGGACTAGCGGGGCCGGATACGCAGTATTTT. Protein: CAINMGLAGPDTQYF.

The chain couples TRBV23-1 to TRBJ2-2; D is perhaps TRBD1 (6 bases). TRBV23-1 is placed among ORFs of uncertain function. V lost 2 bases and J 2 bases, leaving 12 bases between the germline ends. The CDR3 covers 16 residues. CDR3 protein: CASSQVGHLNTGELFF. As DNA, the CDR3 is TGCGCCAGCAGTCAAGTGGGACACTTAAACACCGGGGAGCTGTTTTTT.

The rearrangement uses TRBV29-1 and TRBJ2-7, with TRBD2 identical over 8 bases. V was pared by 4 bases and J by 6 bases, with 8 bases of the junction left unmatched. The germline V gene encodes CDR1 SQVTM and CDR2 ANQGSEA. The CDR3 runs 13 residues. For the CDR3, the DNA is TGCAGCGTTGGACTGCGGGGGGCGAGCGAGCAGTACTTC. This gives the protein CSVGLRGASEQYF.

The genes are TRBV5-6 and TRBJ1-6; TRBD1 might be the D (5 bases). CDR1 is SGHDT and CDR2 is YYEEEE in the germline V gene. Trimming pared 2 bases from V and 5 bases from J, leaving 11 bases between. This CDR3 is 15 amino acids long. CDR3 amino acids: CASSFGGSNNSPLHF. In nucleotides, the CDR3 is TGTGCCAGCAGCTTTGGGGGGAGTAATAATTCACCCCTCCACTTT. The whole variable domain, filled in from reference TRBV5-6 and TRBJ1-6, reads DAGVTQSPTHLIKTRGQQVTLRCSPKSGHDTVSWYQQALGQGPQFIFQYYEEEERQRGNFPDRFSGHQFPNYSSELNVNALLLGDSALYLCASSFGGSNNSPLHFGNGTRLTVT.

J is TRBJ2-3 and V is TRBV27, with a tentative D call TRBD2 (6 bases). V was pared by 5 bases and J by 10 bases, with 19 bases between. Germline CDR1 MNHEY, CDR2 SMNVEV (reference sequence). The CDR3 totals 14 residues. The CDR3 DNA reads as TGTGCCAGCAGTCCGACCGGGACTCCCGGCGCGCAGTATTTT. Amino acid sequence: CASSPTGTPGAQYF.

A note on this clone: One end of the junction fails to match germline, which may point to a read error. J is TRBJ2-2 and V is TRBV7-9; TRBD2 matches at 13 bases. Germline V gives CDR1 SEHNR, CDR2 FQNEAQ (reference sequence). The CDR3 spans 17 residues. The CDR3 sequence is CSSTVLAGGPGTGELFF. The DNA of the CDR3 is TGTTCCAGCACCGTACTAGCGGGAGGGCCGGGCACCGGGGAGCTGTTTTTT.

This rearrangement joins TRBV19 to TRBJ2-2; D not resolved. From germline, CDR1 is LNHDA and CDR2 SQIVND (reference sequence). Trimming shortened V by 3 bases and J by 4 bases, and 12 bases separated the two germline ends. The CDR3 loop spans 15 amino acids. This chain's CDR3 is CASSINSRITGELFF. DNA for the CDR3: TGTGCCAGTAGTATTAATAGTCGAATCACCGGGGAGCTGTTTTTT. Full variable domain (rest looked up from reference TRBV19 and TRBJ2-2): DGGITQSPKYLFRKEGQNVTLSCEQNLNHDAMYWYRQDPGQGLRLIYYSQIVNDFQKGDIAEGYSVSREKKESFPLTVTSAQKNPTAFYLCASSINSRITGELFFGEGSRLTVL.

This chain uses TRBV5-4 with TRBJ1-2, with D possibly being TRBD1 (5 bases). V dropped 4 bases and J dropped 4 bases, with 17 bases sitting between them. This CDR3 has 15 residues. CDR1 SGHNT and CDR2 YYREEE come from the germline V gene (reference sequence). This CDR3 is CASSLRDLEGYGYTF. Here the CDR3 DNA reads TGTGCCAGCAGCCTAAGGGACTTAGAGGGCTATGGCTACACCTTC.

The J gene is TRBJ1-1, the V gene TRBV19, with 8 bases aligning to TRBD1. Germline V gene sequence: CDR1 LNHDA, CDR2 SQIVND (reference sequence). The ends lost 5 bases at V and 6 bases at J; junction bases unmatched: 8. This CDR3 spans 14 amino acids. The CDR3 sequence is CASSLRTGWAEAFF. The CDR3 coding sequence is TGTGCCAGTAGTCTTAGGACAGGGTGGGCTGAAGCTTTCTTT.